The T cell receptor (beta chain) described here comes from a study of T cells in Graves' hyperthyroidism and ophthalmopathy (dated by TCRdb to about 2019). General notes on the study: Peripheral blood was collected at initial diagnosis, before any treatment. Following sampling, methimazole starting at 30 mg daily was given to hyperthyroidism patients, and high-dose intravenous methylprednisolone was given to ophthalmopathy patients. Prospective prediction of ophthalmopathy was tested in an independent validation cohort of fewer than 20 hyperthyroidism patients and some 17 patients who later progressed to ophthalmopathy. Thyroid tissue and blood T-cell repertoires from more than 5 Graves' hyperthyroidism patients were also compared in the study. A discovery cohort of fewer than 110 patients, 43 with Graves' ophthalmopathy and approximately 60 with stable Graves' hyperthyroidism, was used to find distinguishing TCR V-J signatures. For training and testing, the roughly 93 patients in the discovery cohort were randomly divided in a 7:3 ratio. According to the paper, TCR Vbeta CDR3 sequencing was carried out on around 140 peripheral blood samples, which came from fewer than 50 ophthalmopathy, 75 to 80 hyperthyroidism and roughly 17 progressor patients. Study-wide findings and limitations: Most expanded thyroid clonotypes (frequency above 0.001) were also detected in blood, suggesting blood repertoires may reflect thyroid immune responses. In validation, the model predicted progression to ophthalmopathy with approximately 69% sensitivity and 72% to 75% specificity, a median of 6.5 months before onset. A model built on a 13 V-J signature distinguished ophthalmopathy from stable hyperthyroidism, reaching roughly 88% sensitivity and 81% to 83% specificity in cross-validation and 80%/75% in testing. No statistical method was used to set the sample size in advance, and investigators knew the group allocation.

TCR beta CDR3 regions were amplified from RNA transcripts. The TCR CDR3 was subjected to a first round of RT-PCR using the HTBI primer set and the Qiagen OneStep RT-PCR kit. Libraries were constructed in a second round of multiplex PCR, after which size selection and purification were carried out. The libraries were sequenced on an Illumina HiSeq2000 using paired-end 100 bp reads. Turning to the authors' computational methods: Raw data were processed with SOAPnuke, discarding reads with adapters, uncalled bases, mean Phred below 15, or no exact constant-primer or identifier match. High-quality paired reads were merged with COPE v1.2.5, and unique nucleotide sequences were defined as clonotypes. MiTCR v1.1 was used to align the clonotypes against IMGT TRBV, TRBD and TRBJ reference segments. Analysis was restricted to V-J combinations with a frequency above 0.0001, which covered roughly 99% of repertoires. A TCS score was defined as the ratio between F50 (clonal expansion) and ExV (chaos), using BLOSUM62-based TCRdist between CDR3 peptides within each V-J. Welch's t-statistics and random forest reduced just over 500 V-J features to about 12, which were used in a naive Bayes classifier (R e1071). TCRdb reprocessing: public reads trimmed at Q25 with fastp, clones called with MiXCR, in-frame beta chains kept. CDR3 protein duplicates are merged, each entry listing the most common genes and DNA. These V and J calls derive from TCRdb rather than the authors' analysis. The sample data list 500,000 to 650,000 distinct CDR3 sequences, and 14% of these were observed just once. The top ten hold about 14% of the sample.

Graves' hyperthyroidism was defined as stable when no progression to ophthalmopathy occurred over 18 months of follow-up. Hyperthyroidism patients were aged 18 to 65 years and newly diagnosed, with disease duration of less than 2 months. Exclusion was applied to patients with uncontrolled infections, other autoimmune diseases, pregnancy or lactation. Clinical symptoms, serum thyroxine and TRAb, thyroid ultrasound, and orbital computed tomography formed the basis for the diagnoses. PBMCs were isolated from 10 ml of fresh peripheral blood by Ficoll-Paque density gradient centrifugation. Total RNA was extracted using Trizol reagent, and RNA quality was assessed on an Agilent 2100 Bioanalyzer. The germline V gene (reference sequence) yields DFQATT for CDR1 and SNEGSKA for CDR2. Trimming takes 1 base off V and 7 bases off J; junction bases not matched to a gene: 5. The CDR3, cysteine through phenylalanine, is 15 amino acids long. The kept DNA is CDR3 alone, 45 bases in frame from the first base.

Comment on this clonotype: What this receptor recognizes is not known. No quality values exist for individual bases; no much larger clone is one base distant.

The sequence joins TRBV20-1 to TRBJ2-7, with 15 bases matching TRBD2. Sequencing used blood. The receptor comes from a middle-aged woman with Graves' hyperthyroidism. The encoded CDR3 is CSARAGLAGGPEQYF. The DNA sequence is given as TGCAGTGCTAGAGCAGGACTAGCGGGAGGGCCTGAGCAGTACTTC.